A selection of T cell receptor beta chains follows, all from one sample in a study of beta chain features in type 1 diabetes. Sequencing used immunoSEQ multiplex PCR; TCRdb keeps in-frame clones, though not all of them. The sample has 300,000 to 350,000 clones; approximately 8.2% are singletons. Sequencing used central memory CD4+ T cells from blood. Receptor source: a woman under 30 in good health. The CDR3 runs from the conserved cysteine through the conserved F or W. D genes are given only for firm matches. Size is stated for part of the rows, as once, few or many counts, or as a class when the clone is expanded.

V gene	D gene	clone size	CDR3 length	J gene	CDR3 DNA	CDR3 protein
TRBV2	-	many	11	TRBJ1-1	TGTGCAGCTCAGGAGAACACTGAAGCTTTCTTT	CAAQENTEAFF
TRBV11-2	TRBD2	few	15	TRBJ2-5	TGTGCCAGCAGCTCCTGGACTAGCGTAAAAGAGACCCAGTACTTC	CASSSWTSVKETQYF
TRBV7-2	TRBD2	-	16	TRBJ2-1	TGTGCCAGCAGCTTCGAAGGGACTAGACTCTACAATGAGCAGTTCTTC	CASSFEGTRLYNEQFF
TRBV5-8	TRBD2	few	16	TRBJ2-5	TGTGCCAGCAGCCTCACTAGCGGGAGGCCCCAAGAGACCCAGTACTTC	CASSLTSGRPQETQYF
TRBV16	-	-	11	TRBJ2-5	TGTGCCAGCAGCCATGGAGAGACCCAGTACTTC	CASSHGETQYF
TRBV5-6	-	many	16	TRBJ2-7	TGTGCCAGCAGCTTGATCGTCCGGGGGAGTCTCTCCGAGCAGTACTTC	CASSLIVRGSLSEQYF
TRBV28	TRBD1	-	15	TRBJ2-3	TGTGCCAGCAGTGAACAGGGGCCCCGGGCAGATACGCAGTATTTT	CASSEQGPRADTQYF
TRBV9	TRBD2	-	17	TRBJ2-7	TGTGCCAGCAGCGCCCTACCCTCTAGCGGGAGGTCCCACGAGCAGTACTTC	CASSALPSSGRSHEQYF
TRBV9	-	few	14	TRBJ2-2	TGTGCCAGCAGCGTAGCTCCAGAGGTCGGGGAGCTGTTTTTT	CASSVAPEVGELFF
TRBV20-1	-	-	11	TRBJ2-1	TGCAGACCCCAAGGGGGGGATGAGCAGTTCTTC	CRPQGGDEQFF
TRBV21-1	-	-	14	TRBJ2-1	TGTGCCAGCAGACGATTAGCCTTTAACAATGAGCAGTTCTTC	CASRRLAFNNEQFF
TRBV27	TRBD1	-	16	TRBJ2-4	TGTGCCAGCAGTCCCGCTATGACAGGGCGAAGGGACATTCAGTACTTC	CASSPAMTGRRDIQYF